The clone carrying this T cell receptor beta chain was recorded at least ten times. Genomic DNA provided the template from which TCR beta VDJ and CDR3 profiles were obtained. TCRdb processed the reads anew with MiXCR; each CDR3 protein has one entry. This table holds about 190,000 distinct CDR3 sequences, approximately 52% found once. The sample comes from a study of CD8+CD57+ T cells in acquired aplastic anemia. The germline V and J ends were trimmed by 5 bases and 2 bases, with 10 bases remaining between them. This CDR3 spans 14 amino acids. Germline V gene lookup returns CDR1 SEHNR and CDR2 FQNEAQ (reference sequence).

Sequencing was done on a sample of sorted CD4+, CD8+, or CD8+CD57+ T cells (not recorded which) from PBMCs. J is TRBJ1-5 and V is TRBV7-9, with a weak D call TRBD1 (5 bases). The TCR was taken from a human donor in good health, serving as a control. In DNA, the CDR3 is TGTGCCAGCAGCGGCGGGGCTGGCAATCAGCCCCAGCATTTT. Translating gives CASSGGAGNQPQHF.